These T cell receptor beta chains were read from a single sample in a study of blood T cells in healthy people across ages. TCRdb redid the calling of the 5' RACE reads with MiXCR, one entry per CDR3 protein. The sample carries hundreds of thousands of distinct CDR3 sequences, about 30% recorded once. The sequencing input was blood. Every receptor here comes from an elderly woman in good health. Both conserved end residues are part of each CDR3. The D gene is left open where the match is weak. Clone size is stated in some rows and not others, as once, few, many or a class when expanded.

abundance | j_gene | v_gene | d_gene | CDR3nt | CDR3aa
few | TRBJ1-2 | TRBV10-1 | TRBD1 | TGCGCCAGCAGTGCGGACAGGGTTGGTGGAGGCTACACCTTC | CASSADRVGGGYTF
NA | TRBJ2-5 | TRBV5-1 | NA | TGCGCCAGCAGCTTAGGCGGGGGTCATACAGGGGAGACCCAGTACTTC | CASSLGGGHTGETQYF
few | TRBJ1-5 | TRBV12-3/TRBV12-4 | TRBD1 | TGTGCCAGCAGTTTTGCAGGGGGCGTGAAACAGCCCCAGCATTTT | CASSFAGGVKQPQHF
many | TRBJ2-3 | TRBV6-2/TRBV6-3 | NA | TGTGCCAGCAGTTATGAAAATACGCAGTATTTT | CASSYENTQYF
NA | TRBJ1-5 | TRBV20-1 | NA | TGCAGTGCTAGCTGGGGTGCGGGTTGGTATAGCAATCAGCCCCAGCATTTT | CSASWGAGWYSNQPQHF
few | TRBJ1-1 | TRBV20-1 | NA | TGCAGTGCTAGAGTGTGGGACACTGAAGCTTTCTTT | CSARVWDTEAFF
NA | TRBJ2-4 | TRBV6-5 | NA | TGTGCCAGCAGTACCAGGGCCAGGGGTGGGGAAAACATTCAGTACTTC | CASSTRARGGENIQYF
NA | TRBJ1-1 | TRBV4-3 | NA | TGCGCCAGCAGCCAAGAATACAGAACCCTCACTGAAGCTTTCTTT | CASSQEYRTLTEAFF
many | TRBJ2-1 | TRBV7-2 | NA | TGTGCCAGCAGCTCCAAAGGGAGCCATCCGGATGAGCAGTTCTTC | CASSSKGSHPDEQFF
few | TRBJ2-4 | TRBV25-1 | TRBD1 | TGTGCAGCAGTTTCCCGGACAGGCCGAGGGGCCAAAAACATTCAGTACTTC | CAAVSRTGRGAKNIQYF
few | TRBJ1-1 | TRBV4-1 | NA | TGCGCCAGCAGCCTCGGAGGTCCACAGTTGAACACTGAAGCTTTCTTT | CASSLGGPQLNTEAFF
many | TRBJ2-5 | TRBV3-1 | NA | TGTGCCAGCAGCCCGCGGAGTTTCGAGGAGACCCAGTACTTC | CASSPRSFEETQYF
few | TRBJ1-1 | TRBV20-1 | TRBD1 | TGCAGTGCTAGAGATATGTTAGTGGGACAGGCGGACACTGAAGCTTTCTTT | CSARDMLVGQADTEAFF
few | TRBJ2-1 | TRBV2 | NA | TGTGCCAGCAGTTTGGCCGGGACTTCCTACAATGAGCAGTTCTTC | CASSLAGTSYNEQFF
NA | TRBJ2-1 | TRBV4-3 | NA | TGCGCCAGCAGCCAAGATAGGGGGGCGCAGTTCTTC | CASSQDRGAQFF